This section outlines one T cell receptor beta chain sequence together with its context. The V end was cut by 0 bases, the J end by 9 bases, with 6 bases between. The germline V gene encodes CDR1 SGHNT and CDR2 YENEEA. The CDR3 consists of 12 residues. The sample belongs to a study of T-cell reconstitution after alpha-beta-depleted transplantation in children. The TCRbeta library was prepared with unique molecular identifiers. MiXCR, applied by TCRdb to the PCR reads, yields one record per CDR3 protein. The sample holds approximately 400,000 distinct CDR3 sequences, roughly a tenth seen once. The sequence was collected from a human donor who donated a stem cell graft to a child with acute myeloid leukemia. The sequencing here drew on PBMCs from the stem cell graft donor, taken from the stem cell graft. The rearrangement links TRBV11-3 to TRBJ2-1; D is undetermined. DNA of the CDR3: TGTGCCAGCAGCTTAGATCACGTTGAGCAGTTCTTC. Protein sequence: CASSLDHVEQFF.